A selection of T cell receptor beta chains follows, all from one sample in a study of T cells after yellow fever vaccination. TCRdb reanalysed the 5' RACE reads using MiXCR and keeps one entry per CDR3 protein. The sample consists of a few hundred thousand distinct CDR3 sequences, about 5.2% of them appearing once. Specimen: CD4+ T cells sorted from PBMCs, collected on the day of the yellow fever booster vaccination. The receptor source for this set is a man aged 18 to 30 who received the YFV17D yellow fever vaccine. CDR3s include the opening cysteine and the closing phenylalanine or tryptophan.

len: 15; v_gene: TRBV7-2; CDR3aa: CASSRLAGSYNEQFF
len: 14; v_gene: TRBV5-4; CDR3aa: CASSPAGVGETQYF
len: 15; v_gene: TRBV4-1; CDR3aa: CASSQAGTGEQPQHF
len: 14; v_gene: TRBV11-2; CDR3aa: CASSPLGAAGQQYF
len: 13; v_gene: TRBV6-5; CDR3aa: CASSPGQGRFYTF
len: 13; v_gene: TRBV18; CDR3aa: CASSGQTNEKLFF
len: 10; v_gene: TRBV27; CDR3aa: CASTPNEQYF
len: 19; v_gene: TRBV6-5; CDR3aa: CASSYGVWMTGGDGYGYTF
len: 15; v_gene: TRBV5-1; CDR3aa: CASSLDSAYSYEQYF
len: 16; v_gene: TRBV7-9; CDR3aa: CASSLSYRGVGDTQYF
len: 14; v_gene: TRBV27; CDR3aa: CASSGTGHTGELFF
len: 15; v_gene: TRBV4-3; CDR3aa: CASSQDIGLGETQYF
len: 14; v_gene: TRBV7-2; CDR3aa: CASSLMQGGQPQHF
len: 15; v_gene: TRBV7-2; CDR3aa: CASSLVGTGPGELFF
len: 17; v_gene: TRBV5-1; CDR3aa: CASSARVNGGPNSPLHF
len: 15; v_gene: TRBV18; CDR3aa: CASSPTRPNTGELFF
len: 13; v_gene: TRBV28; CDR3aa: CASGGQGWNTQYF
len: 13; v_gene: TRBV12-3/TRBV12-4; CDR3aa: CASSGGFSETQYF
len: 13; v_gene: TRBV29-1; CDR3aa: CSASLRAQETQYF
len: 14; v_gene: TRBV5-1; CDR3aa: CASSLLTGSTEAFF
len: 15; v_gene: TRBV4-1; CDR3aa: CASSQAGGGGNTIYF
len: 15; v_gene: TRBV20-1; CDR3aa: CSAREGGSGANVLTF
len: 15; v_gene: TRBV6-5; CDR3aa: CASSYGTSSYNEQFF
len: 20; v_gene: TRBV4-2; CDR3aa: CASSRERGLSTRLVPYEQYF
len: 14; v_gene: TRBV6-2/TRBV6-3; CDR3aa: CASEQQGRGYEQYF
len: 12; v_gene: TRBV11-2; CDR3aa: CASSRQYTEAFF
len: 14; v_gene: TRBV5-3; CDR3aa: CARRPRTDIYGYTF
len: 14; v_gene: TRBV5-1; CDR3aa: CASSISENLYEQYF
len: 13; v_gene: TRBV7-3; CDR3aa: CASRMQPNTEAFF
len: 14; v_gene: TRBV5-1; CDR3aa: CASSFEGGTGELFF
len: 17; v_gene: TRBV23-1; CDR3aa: CASSQSWRDGPSETQYF
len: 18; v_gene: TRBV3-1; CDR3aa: CASSLSRGPLELFYGYTF